This T cell receptor (beta chain) was retrieved from a study of blood T cell repertoires in COVID-19. Study-level background: Acute-phase and convalescent COVID-19 samples originated in the United States, Italy and Spain. Nucleic acid was either cDNA or gDNA, and it came from T cells, B-cell-depleted T cells, or PBMCs.

Cohorts were based on clinical histories the participants reported. Two consecutive negative NP/OP PCR tests, clearance, or resolved symptoms defined Cohort 3 recovery. The ends lost 4 bases at V and 2 bases at J; junction bases unmatched: 8. The CDR3 has 16 amino acids. Germline lookup yields CDR1 MNHEY and CDR2 SVGEGT. The protocol was immunoSEQ multiplex PCR, while the TCRdb copy is restricted to in-frame clones and leaves out a portion. The sample has hundreds of thousands of clones, 87% seen once. The specimen was PBMCs or T cells enriched from blood (not recorded which). The chain couples TRBV6-2 or TRBV6-3 to TRBJ2-3, with TRBD2 matching 8 bases. This TCR derives from a woman aged 18-35 years who had recovered from COVID-19. CDR3 coding DNA: TGTGCCAGCAGTTCCCCAGCGGGGGACTCCACAGATACGCAGTATTTT. Its translation is CASSSPAGDSTDTQYF.